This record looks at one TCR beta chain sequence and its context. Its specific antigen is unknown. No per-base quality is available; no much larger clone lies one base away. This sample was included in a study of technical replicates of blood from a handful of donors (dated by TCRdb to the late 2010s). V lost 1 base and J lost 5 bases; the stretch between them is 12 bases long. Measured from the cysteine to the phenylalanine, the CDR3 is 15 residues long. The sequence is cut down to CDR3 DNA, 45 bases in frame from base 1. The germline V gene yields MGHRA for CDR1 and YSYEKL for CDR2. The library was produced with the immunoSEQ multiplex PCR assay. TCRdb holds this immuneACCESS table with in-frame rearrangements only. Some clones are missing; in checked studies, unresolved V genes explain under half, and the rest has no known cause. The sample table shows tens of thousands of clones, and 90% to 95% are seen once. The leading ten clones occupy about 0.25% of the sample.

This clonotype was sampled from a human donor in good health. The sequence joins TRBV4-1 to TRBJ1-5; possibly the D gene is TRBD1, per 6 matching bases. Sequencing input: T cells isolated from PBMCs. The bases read TGCGCCAGCAGCCAAGTTGGACAGTCGGATCAGCCCCAGCATTTT. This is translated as CASSQVGQSDQPQHF.